This TCR beta chain is drawn from a study of blood T cells in healthy people across ages (dated by TCRdb to between 2015 and 2017). Background on the whole study: In model experiments, template switching captured about one uniquely barcoded TCR beta cDNA molecule for every two T cells. The study measured age-related changes in TCR beta repertoire diversity using deep sequencing normalized with unique cDNA molecular identifiers. The donors were split into four age groups: young (average about 16 years), middle-aged (around 40), aged (62) and long-lived (under 90). Donors of different ages were randomly distributed across sequencing lanes to avoid experimental bias. Two additional independent replicas of 1 million unique cDNA reads from the same blood draw were analyzed for two donors (one aged 18 to 30 and one aged 80 or older).

As for this clonotype: Its cognate antigen has yet to be identified. Base qualities are not recorded, but no much larger clone differs from it by a single base.

What the work shows at the level of the full study, not this receptor alone: Estimates of total diversity from one million sequenced T cells were regarded as lower bounds and underestimates. Compared with the aged group, the long-lived group had more naive CD4+ T cells, fewer expanded clones and increased TCR diversity, suggesting age selection. Donor CMV infection status was unknown, potentially confounding age-related changes in expanded clonotypes. Because profiling used bulk unsorted PBMCs, naive and antigen-experienced compartments could not be compared conclusively. Observed TCR beta diversity correlated strongly with the percentage of naive T cells measured by flow cytometry. Observed TCR beta diversity per million T cells fell roughly linearly with age, and a significant reduction was already apparent by age about 43.

Systemically healthy Caucasian individuals from Russia, 39 in total and aged about 6 to 95 years, were included as donors. Each donor gave 8 to 10 milliliters of peripheral blood, drawn into EDTA-treated Vacutainer tubes. Ficoll-Paque density-gradient centrifugation was used to isolate PBMCs, with at least 6 million per sample. Trizol reagent was used to extract total RNA from PBMCs, with at least 6 micrograms per sample. For every donor, an aliquot of PBMCs went through flow cytometry to measure the percentages of naive CD45RAhigh/CD27high T cells. CDR1 and CDR2 are drawn from the germline V gene: MGHRA, YSYEKL. At the junction V is shortened by 0 bases and J by 6 bases; bases outside the gene matches: 3. The CDR3, from cysteine to phenylalanine, totals 14 residues. The only DNA kept is the CDR3, 42 bases in frame from the first base. Library prep was done by 5' RACE. Sequencing took place on an Illumina HiSeq 2500. A second 7 to 11 cycle PCR used a sample-barcoded 5' primer and a J-beta primer mix. A template-switch 5' adaptor carrying 12 random nucleotides introduced a unique molecular identifier onto each TCR beta cDNA molecule. At least 2.5 million CDR3-containing paired-end reads were obtained from each sample. First-strand cDNA synthesis was performed from all RNA using the Mint cDNA synthesis kit, with priming by a TRBC-specific oligonucleotide. Following uracil-DNA glycosylase treatment, all cDNA underwent a first 18-cycle PCR with the universal primers M1SS and BC2_uni_R. The original pipeline was this. Normalization of each sample was performed by random selection of 1 million high-quality reads, each carrying a distinct molecular identifier. Instead of being binned into consensus sequences, reads with shared molecular identifiers were discarded. MiTCR, run with a Q25 quality threshold and the strictest error-elimination algorithm, handled CDR3 identification, clonotype clustering and error correction. A nonparametric unseen species model with Euler transformation was used to estimate a lower bound on total TCR beta diversity. TCRdb took the public reads, trimmed them with fastp at Q25, ran MiXCR for clone calling and kept in-frame beta chains. Entries are consolidated by CDR3 protein sequence, retaining the most common genes and DNA. The V and J calls were determined by TCRdb, not by the authors. The sample profile shows approximately 600,000 distinct CDR3 sequences; around 54% of them were found once. 30% to 45% of the sample belongs to the ten largest clones.

Sequencing was carried out using blood. Recombination connected TRBV4-1 to TRBJ1-1, and 8 junctional nucleotides match TRBD1. The sequence was obtained from a man in his sixties in good health. Here the CDR3 is given as CASSQERTGSEAFF. Here is the DNA: TGCGCCAGCAGCCAAGAGCGGACAGGGTCTGAAGCTTTCTTT.